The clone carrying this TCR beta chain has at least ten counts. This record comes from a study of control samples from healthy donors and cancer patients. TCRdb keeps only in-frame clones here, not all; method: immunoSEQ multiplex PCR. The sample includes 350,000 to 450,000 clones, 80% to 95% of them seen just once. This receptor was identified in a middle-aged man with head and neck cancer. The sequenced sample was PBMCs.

The DNA of the CDR3 is TGTGCCAGCAGCCCCGAGAGGGCTGGTGAAAAACTGTTTTTT. This codes for CASSPERAGEKLFF. The gene calls are TRBV7-9 and TRBJ1-4; D remains ambiguous. CDR3 length equals 14 residues. V was cut by 5 bases and J by 7 bases, with 14 bases left in between. CDR1 is SEHNR, CDR2 FQNEAQ, per germline (reference sequence).